This T cell receptor beta chain was captured in a study of cytomegalovirus exposure and HLA in healthy donors. The CDR3 has 13 residues. V was clipped by 7 bases and J by 6 bases, with 12 bases between them. Germline CDR1 LNHDA, CDR2 SQIVND (reference sequence). The study ran its PCR with 60 Vbeta and 13 Jbeta primers. The data were produced by immunoSEQ multiplex PCR, yet TCRdb's version contains in-frame clones alone and is incomplete. Of around 87,000 clones in the sample, 65% to 80% were seen once. This receptor was identified in a man between 40 and 49 years old in good health and CMV-seronegative. This chain connects TRBV19 to TRBJ2-2, with a possible D match to TRBD1 (6 bases). The specimen was PBMCs. The CDR3 sequence is CASMEQGPGELFF. Written as DNA, the CDR3 is TGTGCCAGTATGGAACAGGGTCCCGGGGAGCTGTTTTTT. Full variable domain (rest looked up from reference TRBV19 and TRBJ2-2): DGGITQSPKYLFRKEGQNVTLSCEQNLNHDAMYWYRQDPGQGLRLIYYSQIVNDFQKGDIAEGYSVSREKKESFPLTVTSAQKNPTAFYLCASMEQGPGELFFGEGSRLTVL.